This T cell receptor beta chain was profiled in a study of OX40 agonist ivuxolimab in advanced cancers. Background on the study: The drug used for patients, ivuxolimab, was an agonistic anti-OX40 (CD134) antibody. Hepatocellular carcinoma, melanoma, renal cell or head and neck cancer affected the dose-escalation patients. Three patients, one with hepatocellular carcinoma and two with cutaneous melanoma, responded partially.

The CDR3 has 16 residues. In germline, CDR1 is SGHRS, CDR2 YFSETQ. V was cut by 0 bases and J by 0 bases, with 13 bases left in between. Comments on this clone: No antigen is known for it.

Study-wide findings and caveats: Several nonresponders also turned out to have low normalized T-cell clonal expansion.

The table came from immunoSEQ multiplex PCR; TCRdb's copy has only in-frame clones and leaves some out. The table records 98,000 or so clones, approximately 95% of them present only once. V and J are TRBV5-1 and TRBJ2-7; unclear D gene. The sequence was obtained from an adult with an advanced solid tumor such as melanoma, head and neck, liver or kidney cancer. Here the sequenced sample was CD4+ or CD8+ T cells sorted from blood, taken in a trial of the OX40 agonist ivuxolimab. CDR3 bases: TGCGCCAGCAGCTTGGGTAACGGCTGGAGCTCCTACGAGCAGTACTTC. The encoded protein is CASSLGNGWSSYEQYF.